Shown below are 18 T cell receptor beta chains from a single sample sequenced in a study of OX40 agonist ivuxolimab in advanced cancers. The method was immunoSEQ multiplex PCR; TCRdb's version includes in-frame clones alone and lacks a portion of them. Here the sample spans roughly 58,000 clones, roughly 80% being singletons. Here the sequenced sample was CD4+ or CD8+ T cells sorted from blood, taken in a trial of the OX40 agonist ivuxolimab. All receptors come from an adult with an advanced solid tumor such as melanoma, head and neck, liver or kidney cancer.

The rearrangement uses TRBV5-6 and TRBJ1-2, with TRBD1 matching 9 bases. Losses at the gene ends were 2 bases for V and 4 bases for J; bases not matched to a gene: 6. Germline CDR1 is SGHDT and CDR2 is YYEEEE. CDR3 size: 15 residues. CDR3 sequence reads: CASSLRGQGSYGYTF. The CDR3 bases are TGTGCCAGCAGCTTAAGGGGACAGGGATCCTATGGCTACACCTTC.

This chain joins TRBV11-3 and TRBJ2-7; no definite D call. V was trimmed by 1 base and J by 2 bases, leaving 6 bases between them. This CDR3 contains 13 residues. Germline CDR1 and CDR2: SGHNT and YENEEA. The CDR3 here is CASSLVMAYEQYF. CDR3 coding DNA: TGTGCCAGCAGCTTAGTTATGGCCTACGAGCAGTACTTC.

The chain carries TRBV29-1 and TRBJ2-2, with D tentatively TRBD1 or TRBD2 (5 bases each). V was shortened by 4 bases and J by 6 bases, with 6 bases between the two germline ends. CDR1 is SQVTM, CDR2 ANQGSEA, per germline. The CDR3 totals 11 residues. The DNA for the CDR3 is TGCAGCGTTGGGGGGTCCGGGGAGCTGTTTTTT. Its translation is CSVGGSGELFF.

With regard to this clone: The junction differs from germline at one of its ends, possibly a read error. This rearrangement joins TRBV6-5 to TRBJ1-3; D possibly corresponds to TRBD1 (6 bases). Germline CDR1 and CDR2: MNHEY and SVGAGI. The CDR3 is 13 amino acids. As DNA, the CDR3 is TGTGCCAGCAGTTACTCCCCGGCAGGGGCTATTGTTTTT. It is translated as CASSYSPAGAIVF.

The chain recombines TRBV7-9 with TRBJ2-2; the D is unclear. From germline, CDR1 is SEHNR and CDR2 FQNEAQ (reference sequence). The CDR3 sequence is 13 residues long. V was cut by 8 bases and J by 4 bases, with 11 bases left in between. CDR3 in DNA: TGTGCCAGCGGTCTGGTTGGCACCGGGGAGCTGTTTTTT. It yields the protein CASGLVGTGELFF.

The chain combines TRBV7-3 with TRBJ1-1, with a possible D match to TRBD1 (5 bases). Germline assignment: CDR1 SGHTA and CDR2 FQGTGA. The V end was cut by 2 bases, the J end by 5 bases, with 9 bases between. CDR3 length: 13 amino acids. In DNA, the CDR3 is TGTGCCAGCAGCTTATTGGGGGGTACTGAAGCTTTCTTT. Amino acids: CASSLLGGTEAFF.

This chain uses TRBV30 with TRBJ1-2; D might be TRBD1 (5 bases). The ends were cut back, 7 bases at V and 4 bases at J, with 13 bases in the middle. Germline CDR1 is GTSNPN and CDR2 is SVGIG (reference sequence). The CDR3 length is 12 residues. The CDR3 is CAYQGTAYGYTF. The DNA of the CDR3 is TGTGCCTACCAGGGTACAGCCTATGGCTACACCTTC.

This sequence joins TRBV19 and TRBJ2-7; D possibly uses TRBD1 or TRBD2 (6 bases each). From germline, CDR1 is LNHDA and CDR2 SQIVND (reference sequence). V lost 9 bases and J lost 1, with 16 bases in between. The CDR3 has 14 amino acids. The CDR3 protein is CASQGTRGSYEQYF. CDR3 nucleotide sequence: TGTGCCAGCCAGGGGACTCGCGGTTCCTACGAGCAGTACTTC.

J is TRBJ2-2 and V is TRBV5-1; 11 bases map to TRBD2. The length of the CDR3 is 15 residues. The germline gives CDR1 SGHRS, CDR2 YFSETQ. Trimming removed 3 bases from V and 4 bases from J; junction bases left unmatched: 2. DNA for the CDR3: TGCGCCAGCAGCTCGACTAGCGGGACCACCGGGGAGCTGTTTTTT. Encoded protein: CASSSTSGTTGELFF. Full variable domain (outside the CDR3, taken from reference TRBV5-1 and TRBJ2-2): KAGVTQTPRYLIKTRGQQVTLSCSPISGHRSVSWYQQTPGQGLQFLFEYFSETQRNKGNFPGRFSGRQFSNSRSEMNVSTLELGDSALYLCASSSTSGTTGELFFGEGSRLTVL.

This clone was detected once. The chain has TRBV29-1 and TRBJ1-2; D perhaps matches TRBD1 (5 bases). The CDR3 consists of 14 residues. Looked up from germline, CDR1 is SQVTM and CDR2 is ANQGSEA. Deletions cut 1 base from V and 4 bases from J, with 13 bases between. In nucleotides, the CDR3 is TGCAGCGTTGAAGGCCAGGGTGGGCCCTATGGCTACACCTTC. Amino acid sequence: CSVEGQGGPYGYTF. Looking up the rest from reference TRBV29-1 and TRBJ1-2 gives the full variable domain: SAVISQKPSRDICQRGTSLTIQCQVDSQVTMMFWYRQQPGQSLTLIATANQGSEATYESGFVIDKFPISRPNLTFSTLTVSNMSPEDSSIYLCSVEGQGGPYGYTFGSGTRLTVV.

V usage is TRBV5-5 and J usage is TRBJ1-3, with 7 bases fitting TRBD1. Germline V lookup: CDR1 SGHKS, CDR2 YYEKEE (reference sequence). V shed 4 bases, J shed 4 bases, and the junction held 11 bases outside the gene matches. CDR3 length equals 16 residues. CDR3 nucleotide sequence: TGTGCCAGCAGCGGTTACAGGGGTGGAACGGGAAACACCATATATTTT. It yields the protein CASSGYRGGTGNTIYF.

This clone was seen a single time. This chain uses TRBV5-1 with TRBJ2-7, with 13 bases lining up with TRBD2. V gave up 3 bases and J gave up 1 base; unmatched junction bases: 1. The CDR3 sequence is 15 residues long. Germline assignment: CDR1 SGHRS and CDR2 YFSETQ. The CDR3 nucleotides read TGCGCCAGCAGCTCACTAGCGGGAGGGTCCTACGAGCAGTACTTC. The encoded protein is CASSSLAGGSYEQYF.

The V and J genes are TRBV29-1 and TRBJ1-2; a weak D match, TRBD1 (6 bases). The germline V and J ends were trimmed by 4 bases and 6 bases, with 9 bases remaining between them. In germline, CDR1 is SQVTM, CDR2 ANQGSEA. The CDR3 is 11 amino acids. The CDR3 DNA follows: TGCAGCGTTGGACAGGAGCATGGCTACACCTTC. The encoded protein is CSVGQEHGYTF.

The chain couples TRBV29-1 to TRBJ1-1; D perhaps matches TRBD1 (6 bases). Trimming left V 6 bases short and J 0 bases short, with 11 bases between. This CDR3 spans 13 amino acids. CDR1 and CDR2 (germline): SQVTM, ANQGSEA. The CDR3 spells CSVGTGMNTEAFF. In nucleotides, the CDR3 is TGCAGCGTGGGAACAGGGATGAACACTGAAGCTTTCTTT.

This chain links TRBV11-3 with TRBJ2-6, with no clear D. The germline CDR1 and CDR2 sequences are SGHNT and YENEEA. The V end was cut by 1 base, the J end by 0 bases, with 4 bases between. There are 15 residues in the CDR3. The CDR3 coding sequence is TGTGCCAGCAGCTTAGGTGGCTCTGGGGCCAACGTCCTGACTTTC. Translation gives CASSLGGSGANVLTF.

V and J are TRBV5-4 and TRBJ2-7; the D call may be TRBD1 or TRBD2 (5 bases each). V gave up 4 bases and J gave up 2 bases, with 13 bases separating them. CDR1 is SGHNT, CDR2 YYREEE, per germline (reference sequence). CDR3 length: 14 residues. This CDR3 is CASSPPGPAYEQYF. The CDR3 DNA reads as TGTGCCAGCAGCCCTCCGGGACCCGCCTACGAGCAGTACTTC.

J is TRBJ2-5 and V is TRBV7-2; 7 bases map to TRBD2. Germline CDR1 reads SGHTA; CDR2 reads FQGNSA. After removal of 10 bases from V and 1 base from J, the junction contained 6 bases not matched to a gene. This CDR3 has 13 residues. The CDR3 DNA reads as TGTGCCATCCAGAGCGGGGCCCAAGAGACCCAGTACTTC. It specifies CAIQSGAQETQYF.

J is TRBJ2-5 and V is TRBV9, with D possibly being TRBD1 (7 bases). TRBJ2-7 explains the end of the DNA better; the J call may be wrong. This CDR3 region has 15 residues. Germline-derived CDR1 and CDR2 are SGDLS and YYNGEE. In DNA form, the CDR3 reads TGTGCCAGCAGCGTAGGGCAGGGGGGAACCTACGAGCAGTACTTC. Its translation: CASSVGQGGTYEQYF.